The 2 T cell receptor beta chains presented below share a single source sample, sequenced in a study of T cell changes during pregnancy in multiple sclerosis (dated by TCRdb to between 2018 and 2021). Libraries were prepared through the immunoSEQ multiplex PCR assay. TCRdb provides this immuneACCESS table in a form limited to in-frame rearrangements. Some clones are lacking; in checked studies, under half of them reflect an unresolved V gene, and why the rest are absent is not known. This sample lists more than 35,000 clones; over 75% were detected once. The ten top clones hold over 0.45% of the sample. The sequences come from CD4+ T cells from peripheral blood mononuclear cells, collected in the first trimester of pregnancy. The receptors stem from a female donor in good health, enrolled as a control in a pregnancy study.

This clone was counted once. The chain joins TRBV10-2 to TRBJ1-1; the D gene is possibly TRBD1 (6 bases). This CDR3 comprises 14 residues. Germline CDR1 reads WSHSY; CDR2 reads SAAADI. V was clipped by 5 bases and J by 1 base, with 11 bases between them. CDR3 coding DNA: TGCGCCAGCAGTCTAACAGGGAAGAACACTGAAGCTTTCTTT. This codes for CASSLTGKNTEAFF.

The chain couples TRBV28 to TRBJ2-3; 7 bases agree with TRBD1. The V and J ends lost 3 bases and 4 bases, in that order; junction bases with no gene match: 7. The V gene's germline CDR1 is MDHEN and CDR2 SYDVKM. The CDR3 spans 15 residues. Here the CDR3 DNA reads TGTGCCAGCAGTTTGCAGGGACAGAGTCCAGATACGCAGTATTTT. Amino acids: CASSLQGQSPDTQYF.